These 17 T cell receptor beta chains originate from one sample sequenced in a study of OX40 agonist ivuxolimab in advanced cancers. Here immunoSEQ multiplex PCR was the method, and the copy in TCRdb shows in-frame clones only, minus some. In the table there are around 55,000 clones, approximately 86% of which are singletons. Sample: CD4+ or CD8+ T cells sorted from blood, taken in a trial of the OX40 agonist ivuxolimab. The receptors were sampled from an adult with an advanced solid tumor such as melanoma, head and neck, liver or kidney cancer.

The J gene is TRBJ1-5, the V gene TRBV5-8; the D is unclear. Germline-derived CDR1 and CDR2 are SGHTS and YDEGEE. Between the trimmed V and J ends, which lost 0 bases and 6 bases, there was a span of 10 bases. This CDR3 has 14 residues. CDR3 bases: TGTGCCAGCAGCTTGGAGGACGGTTTTCAGCCCCAGCATTTT. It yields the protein CASSLEDGFQPQHF.

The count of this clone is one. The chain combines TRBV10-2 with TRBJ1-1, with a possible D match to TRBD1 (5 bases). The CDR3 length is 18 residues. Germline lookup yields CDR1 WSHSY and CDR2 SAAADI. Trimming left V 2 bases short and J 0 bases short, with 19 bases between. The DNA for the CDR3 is TGCGCCAGCAGTGAGAGATCCAGGGCCCCCGACCTGAACACTGAAGCTTTCTTT. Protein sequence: CASSERSRAPDLNTEAFF.

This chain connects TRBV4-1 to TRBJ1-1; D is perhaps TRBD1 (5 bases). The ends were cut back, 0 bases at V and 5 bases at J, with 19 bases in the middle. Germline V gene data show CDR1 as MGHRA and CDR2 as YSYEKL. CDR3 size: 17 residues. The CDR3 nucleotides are TGCGCCAGCAGCCAAGAATGGGCAACCGGGGGGGGGACTGAAGCTTTCTTT. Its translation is CASSQEWATGGGTEAFF.

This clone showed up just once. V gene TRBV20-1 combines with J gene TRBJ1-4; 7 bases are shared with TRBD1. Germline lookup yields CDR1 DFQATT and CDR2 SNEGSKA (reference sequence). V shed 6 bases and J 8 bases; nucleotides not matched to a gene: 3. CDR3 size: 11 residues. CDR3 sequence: CSARGGEKLFF. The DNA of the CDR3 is TGCAGTGCACGAGGGGGCGAAAAACTGTTTTTT.

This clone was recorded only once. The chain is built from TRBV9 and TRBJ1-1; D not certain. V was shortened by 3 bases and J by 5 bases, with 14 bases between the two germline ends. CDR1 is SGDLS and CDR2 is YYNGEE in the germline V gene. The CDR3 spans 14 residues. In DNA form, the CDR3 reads TGTGCCAGCAGCGCTTCCGGGCCCGGGACTGAAGCTTTCTTT. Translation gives CASSASGPGTEAFF.

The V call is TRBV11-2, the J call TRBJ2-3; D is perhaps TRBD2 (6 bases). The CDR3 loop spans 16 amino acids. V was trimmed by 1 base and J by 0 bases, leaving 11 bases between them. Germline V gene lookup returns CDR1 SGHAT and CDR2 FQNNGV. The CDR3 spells CASSLAGLTSTDTQYF. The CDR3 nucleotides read TGTGCCAGCAGCTTAGCCGGACTAACTAGCACAGATACGCAGTATTTT.

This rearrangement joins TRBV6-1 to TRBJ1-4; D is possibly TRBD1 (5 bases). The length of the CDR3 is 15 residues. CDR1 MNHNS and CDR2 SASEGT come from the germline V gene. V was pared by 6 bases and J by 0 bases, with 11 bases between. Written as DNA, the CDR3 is TGTGCCAGCAGGGGACTGGGTTCAACTAATGAAAAACTGTTTTTT. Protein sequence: CASRGLGSTNEKLFF.

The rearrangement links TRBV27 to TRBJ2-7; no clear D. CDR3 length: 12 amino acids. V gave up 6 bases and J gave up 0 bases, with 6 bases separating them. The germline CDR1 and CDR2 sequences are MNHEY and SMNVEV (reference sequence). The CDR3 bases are TGTGCCAGCAGGGATCACTCCTACGAGCAGTACTTC. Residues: CASRDHSYEQYF.

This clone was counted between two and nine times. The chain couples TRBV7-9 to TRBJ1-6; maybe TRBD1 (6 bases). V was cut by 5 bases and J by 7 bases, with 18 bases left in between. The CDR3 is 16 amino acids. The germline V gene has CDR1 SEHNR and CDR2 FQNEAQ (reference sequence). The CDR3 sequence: CASSGGSEGGNSPLHF. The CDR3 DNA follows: TGTGCCAGCAGCGGAGGCTCGGAGGGGGGGAATTCACCCCTCCACTTT.

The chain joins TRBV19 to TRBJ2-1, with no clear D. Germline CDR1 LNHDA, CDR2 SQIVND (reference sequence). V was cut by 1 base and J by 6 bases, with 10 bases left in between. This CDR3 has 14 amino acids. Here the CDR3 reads CASSIVPEGNEQFF. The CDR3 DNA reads TGTGCCAGTAGTATAGTCCCAGAAGGCAATGAGCAGTTCTTC.

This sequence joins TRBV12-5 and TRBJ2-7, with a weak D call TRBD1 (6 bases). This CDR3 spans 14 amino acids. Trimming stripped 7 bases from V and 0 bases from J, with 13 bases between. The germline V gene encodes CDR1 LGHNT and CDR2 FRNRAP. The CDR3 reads CASARTDGSYEQYF. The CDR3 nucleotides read TGTGCTAGTGCACGGACAGATGGCTCCTACGAGCAGTACTTC.

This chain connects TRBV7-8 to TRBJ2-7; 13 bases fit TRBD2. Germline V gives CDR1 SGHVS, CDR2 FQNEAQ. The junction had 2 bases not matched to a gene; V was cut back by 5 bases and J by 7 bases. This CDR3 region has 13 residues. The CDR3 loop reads CASSPGLAGEQYF. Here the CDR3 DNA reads TGTGCCAGCAGCCCGGGACTAGCGGGGGAGCAGTACTTC. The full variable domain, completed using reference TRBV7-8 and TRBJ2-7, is GAGVSQSPRYKVAKRGQDVALRCDPISGHVSLFWYQQALGQGPEFLTYFQNEAQLDKSGLPSDRFFAERPEGSVSTLKIQRTQQEDSAVYLCASSPGLAGEQYFGPGTRLTVT.

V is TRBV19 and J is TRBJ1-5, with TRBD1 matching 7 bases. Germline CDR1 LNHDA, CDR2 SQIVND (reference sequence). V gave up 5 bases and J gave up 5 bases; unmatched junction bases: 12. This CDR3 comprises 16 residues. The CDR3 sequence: CASSPLISGGDQPQHF. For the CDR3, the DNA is TGTGCCAGTAGTCCCCTGATATCAGGGGGTGATCAGCCCCAGCATTTT.

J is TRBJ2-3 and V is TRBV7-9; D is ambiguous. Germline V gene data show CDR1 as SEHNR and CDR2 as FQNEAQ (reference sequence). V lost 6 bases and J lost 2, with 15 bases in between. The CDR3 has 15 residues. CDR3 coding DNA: TGTGCCAGCAGGGCTGGCTCTTGGAACACAGATACGCAGTATTTT. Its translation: CASRAGSWNTDTQYF.

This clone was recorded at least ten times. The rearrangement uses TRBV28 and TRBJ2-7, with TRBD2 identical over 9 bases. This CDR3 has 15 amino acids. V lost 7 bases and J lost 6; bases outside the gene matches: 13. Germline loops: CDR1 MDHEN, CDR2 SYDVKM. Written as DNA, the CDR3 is TGTGCCAGCACGGAGGCGGGGGGGGCCTATAGCGAGCAGTACTTC. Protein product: CASTEAGGAYSEQYF. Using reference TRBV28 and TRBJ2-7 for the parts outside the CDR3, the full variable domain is DVKVTQSSRYLVKRTGEKVFLECVQDMDHENMFWYRQDPGLGLRLIYFSYDVKMKEKGDIPEGYSVSREKKERFSLILESASTNQTSMYLCASTEAGGAYSEQYFGPGTRLTVT.

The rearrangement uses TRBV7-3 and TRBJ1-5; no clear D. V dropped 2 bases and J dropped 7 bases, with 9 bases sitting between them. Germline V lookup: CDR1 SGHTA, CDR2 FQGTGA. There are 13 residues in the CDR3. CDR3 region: CASSLEFGQPQHF. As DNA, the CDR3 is TGTGCCAGCAGCTTAGAGTTTGGGCAGCCCCAGCATTTT.

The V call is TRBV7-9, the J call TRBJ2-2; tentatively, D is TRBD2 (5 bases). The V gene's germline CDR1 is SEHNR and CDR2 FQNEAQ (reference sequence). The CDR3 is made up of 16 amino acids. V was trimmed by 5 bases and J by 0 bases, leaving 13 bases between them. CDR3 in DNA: TGTGCCAGCAGCCCGCCCGGGGTTCCGAACACCGGGGAGCTGTTTTTT. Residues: CASSPPGVPNTGELFF. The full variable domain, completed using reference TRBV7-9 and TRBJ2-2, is DTGVSQNPRHKITKRGQNVTFRCDPISEHNRLYWYRQTLGQGPEFLTYFQNEAQLEKSRLLSDRFSAERPKGSFSTLEIQRTEQGDSAMYLCASSPPGVPNTGELFFGEGSRLTVL.